This T cell receptor beta chain was retrieved from a study of control samples from healthy donors and cancer patients. The CDR3 covers 10 residues. The V and J ends lost 8 bases and 8 bases respectively, with 9 bases between them. The germline gives CDR1 LNHDA, CDR2 SQIVND (reference sequence). Sequencing used immunoSEQ multiplex PCR; TCRdb keeps in-frame clones, though not all of them. The sample has around 75,000 clones, approximately 92% seen once. The V call is TRBV19, the J call TRBJ1-2; D is ambiguous. The clonotype originates from a woman aged 55-69 years in good health. The sequenced material came from blood. The CDR3 sequence: CASGTRGYTF. Here the CDR3 DNA reads TGTGCCAGTGGTACGCGGGGCTACACCTTC. Variable domain in full (rest from reference TRBV19 and TRBJ1-2): DGGITQSPKYLFRKEGQNVTLSCEQNLNHDAMYWYRQDPGQGLRLIYYSQIVNDFQKGDIAEGYSVSREKKESFPLTVTSAQKNPTAFYLCASGTRGYTFGSGTRLTVV.